This T cell receptor beta chain emerged from a study of T-cell reconstitution after alpha-beta-depleted transplantation in children. Germline CDR1 and CDR2: SNHLY and FYNNEI. This CDR3 is 11 amino acids long. V was pared by 10 bases and J by 2 bases, with 7 bases between. Preparation of the TCRbeta library involved a method that used unique molecular identifiers. TCRdb redid the calling of the PCR reads with MiXCR, one entry per CDR3 protein. The sample consists of hundreds of thousands of distinct CDR3 sequences, about 12% of them appearing once. This clonotype came up many times. This chain uses TRBV2 with TRBJ2-3; D unresolved. The input for sequencing was PBMCs, taken before TCRalphabeta/CD19-depleted stem cell transplant. The TCR comes from a girl aged 2 to 10 with congenital amegakaryocytic thrombocytopenia, due to receive a stem cell transplant. For the CDR3, the DNA is TGTGCCACCCAGTTCACAGATACGCAGTATTTT. This translates into CATQFTDTQYF.